This T cell receptor (beta chain) was identified during a study of control samples from healthy donors and cancer patients. This CDR3 region has 16 residues. Trimming pared 4 bases from V and 1 base from J, leaving 16 bases between. CDR1 is SGHTA and CDR2 is FQGNSA in the germline V gene. The repertoire was sequenced with immunoSEQ multiplex PCR; TCRdb's copy has only in-frame clones and lacks some. The sample gives 170,000 or so clones, roughly 92% of which show up once; roughly 1.5% is in the top ten. The chain employs TRBV7-2 and TRBJ1-1, with D unclear. The TCR sequence derives from a man younger than 45 in good health. The sequenced sample was blood. CDR3 sequence: CASSSRGGRANTEAFF. Here the CDR3 DNA reads TGTGCCAGCAGCTCCCGGGGAGGGCGGGCGAACACTGAAGCTTTCTTT.